The T cell receptor (beta chain) under discussion was sequenced for a study of response to subunit inactivated influenza vaccine. Study-wide results and limits: Authors suggested that a seasonal influenza vaccination recruits few new T cells each time.

This clonotype was seen a handful of times. Its antigen is as yet unknown. A read error may account for a junction end that differs from germline. Germline-derived CDR1 and CDR2 are SNHLY and FYNNEI. The CDR3 has 11 amino acids. TCRdb processed the RT-PCR reads anew with MiXCR; each CDR3 protein has one entry. In the table there are a few hundred thousand distinct CDR3 sequences, less than 7.5% of which are singletons. The sequence came from a man aged 50 to 75 who received an inactivated influenza vaccine. The rearrangement uses TRBV2 and TRBJ2-1; 7 nucleotides align to TRBD2. The input for sequencing was PBMCs from blood, taken 23 months after vaccination. CDR3 residues: CASSDEGTMLF. In DNA form, the CDR3 reads TGTGCCAGCAGTGACGAGGGGACTATGCTCTTC.